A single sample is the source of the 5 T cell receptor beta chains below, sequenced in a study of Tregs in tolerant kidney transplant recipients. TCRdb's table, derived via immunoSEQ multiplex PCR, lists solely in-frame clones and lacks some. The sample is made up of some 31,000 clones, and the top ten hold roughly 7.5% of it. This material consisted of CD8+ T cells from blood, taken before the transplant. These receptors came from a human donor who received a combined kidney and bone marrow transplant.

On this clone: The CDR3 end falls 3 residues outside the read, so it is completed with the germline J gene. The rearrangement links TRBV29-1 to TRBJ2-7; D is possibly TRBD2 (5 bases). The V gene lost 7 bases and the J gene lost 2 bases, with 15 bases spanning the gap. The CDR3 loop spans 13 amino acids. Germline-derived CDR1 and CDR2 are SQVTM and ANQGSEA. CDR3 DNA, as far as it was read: TGCAGCGGCAAAGGCGGGCGGACCTACGAG. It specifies CSGKGGRTYE. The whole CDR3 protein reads CSGKGGRTYEQYF.

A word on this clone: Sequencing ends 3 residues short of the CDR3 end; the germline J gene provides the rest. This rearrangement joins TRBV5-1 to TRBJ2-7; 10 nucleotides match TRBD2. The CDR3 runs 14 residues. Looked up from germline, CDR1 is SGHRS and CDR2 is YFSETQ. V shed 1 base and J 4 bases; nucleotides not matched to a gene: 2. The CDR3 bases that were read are TGCGCCAGCAGCTTGTCTAGCGGGGGTTACGAG. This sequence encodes CASSLSSGGYE. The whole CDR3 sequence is CASSLSSGGYEQYF. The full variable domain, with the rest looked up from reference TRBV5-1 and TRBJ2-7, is KAGVTQTPRYLIKTRGQQVTLSCSPISGHRSVSWYQQTPGQGLQFLFEYFSETQRNKGNFPGRFSGRQFSNSRSEMNVSTLELGDSALYLCASSLSSGGYEQYFGPGTRLTVT.

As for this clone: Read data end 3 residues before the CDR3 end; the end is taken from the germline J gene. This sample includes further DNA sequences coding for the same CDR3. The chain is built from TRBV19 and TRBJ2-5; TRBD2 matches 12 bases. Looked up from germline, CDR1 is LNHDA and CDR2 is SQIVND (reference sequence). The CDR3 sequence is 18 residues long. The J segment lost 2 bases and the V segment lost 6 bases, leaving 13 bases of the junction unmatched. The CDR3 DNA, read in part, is TGTGCCAGTAGGCCCCGTCCGGGACTAGCGGGCCCACAAGAGACC. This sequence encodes CASRPRPGLAGPQET. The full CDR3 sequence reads CASRPRPGLAGPQETQYF.

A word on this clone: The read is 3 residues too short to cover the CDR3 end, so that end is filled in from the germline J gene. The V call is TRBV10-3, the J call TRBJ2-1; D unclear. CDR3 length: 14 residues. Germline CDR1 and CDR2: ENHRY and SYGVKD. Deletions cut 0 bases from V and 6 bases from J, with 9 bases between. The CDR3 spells CAISESASLNEQFF. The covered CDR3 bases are TGTGCCATCAGTGAGTCGGCTTCCCTCAATGAG.

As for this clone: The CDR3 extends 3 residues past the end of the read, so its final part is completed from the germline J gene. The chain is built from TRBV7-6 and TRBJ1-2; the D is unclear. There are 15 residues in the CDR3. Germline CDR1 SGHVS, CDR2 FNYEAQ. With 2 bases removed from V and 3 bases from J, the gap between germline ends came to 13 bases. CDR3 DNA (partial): TGTGCCAGCAGCTTACCAGGCACCGAAGACTATGGC. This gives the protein CASSLPGTEDYG. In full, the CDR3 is CASSLPGTEDYGYTF.